This TCR beta chain is drawn from a study of CD8 T cells in ankylosing spondylitis. CDR1 and CDR2 from the germline V gene are GTSNPN and SVGIG (reference sequence). This CDR3 is 13 amino acids long. Trimming removed 3 bases from V and 6 bases from J; junction bases left unmatched: 5. Study observations and caveats: Ankylosing spondylitis blood appeared to carry a characteristic TCR beta motif of eight or nine highly homologous variants. Significantly higher representation of disease-linked clones was reported for matched ankylosing spondylitis synovial fluid.

Remarks on this clonotype: Its cognate antigen is unknown.

TCRdb re-called the 5' RACE reads through MiXCR, storing one row per CDR3 protein. Of 470,000 or so distinct CDR3 sequences listed, roughly 27% are singletons. The sequencing sample was made of blood, either unsorted or a sorted T cell fraction (not recorded which). The receptor comes from a male donor with ankylosing spondylitis. The chain links TRBV30 to TRBJ2-7, with TRBD2 identical over 10 bases. CDR3 protein: CAWSLAGVGEQYF. The CDR3 region has the DNA TGTGCCTGGAGCCTAGCGGGAGTAGGCGAGCAGTACTTC.